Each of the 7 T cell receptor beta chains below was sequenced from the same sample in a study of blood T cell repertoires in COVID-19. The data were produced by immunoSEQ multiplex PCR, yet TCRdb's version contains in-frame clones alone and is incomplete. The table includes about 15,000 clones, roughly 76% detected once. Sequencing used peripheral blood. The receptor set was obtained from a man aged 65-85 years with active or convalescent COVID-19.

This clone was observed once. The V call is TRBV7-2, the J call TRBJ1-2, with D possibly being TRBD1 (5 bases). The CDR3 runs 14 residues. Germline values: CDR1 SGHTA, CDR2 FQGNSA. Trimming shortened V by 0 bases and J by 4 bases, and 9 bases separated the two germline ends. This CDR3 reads CASSLADGGYGYTF. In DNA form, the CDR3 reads TGTGCCAGCAGCTTAGCGGACGGGGGCTATGGCTACACCTTC.

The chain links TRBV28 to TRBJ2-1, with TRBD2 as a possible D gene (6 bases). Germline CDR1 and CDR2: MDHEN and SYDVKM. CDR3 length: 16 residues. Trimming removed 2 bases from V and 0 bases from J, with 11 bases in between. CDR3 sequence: CASSLAETSSYNEQFF. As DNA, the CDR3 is TGTGCCAGCAGTTTAGCCGAGACTAGCTCCTACAATGAGCAGTTCTTC.

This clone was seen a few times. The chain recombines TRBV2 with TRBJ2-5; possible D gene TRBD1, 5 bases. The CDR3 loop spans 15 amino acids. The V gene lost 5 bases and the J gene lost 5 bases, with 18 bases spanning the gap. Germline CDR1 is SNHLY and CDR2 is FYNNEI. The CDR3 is CASSTRNQGLETQYF. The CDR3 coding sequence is TGTGCCAGCAGTACCCGTAATCAGGGTCTGGAGACCCAGTACTTC.

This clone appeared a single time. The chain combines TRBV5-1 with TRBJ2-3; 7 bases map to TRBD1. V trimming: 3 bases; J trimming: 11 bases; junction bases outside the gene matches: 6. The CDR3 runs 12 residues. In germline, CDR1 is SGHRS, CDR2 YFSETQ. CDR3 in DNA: TGCGCCAGCAGCTCCGACAGGGTAAAGCAGTATTTT. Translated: CASSSDRVKQYF.

CDR3 bases: TGTGCCAGCAGTGAATTGGCAGGGGTCACCGGGGAGCTGTTTTTT. The encoded protein is CASSELAGVTGELFF. This chain links TRBV6-1 with TRBJ2-2; a weak D match, TRBD1 (6 bases). Deletions cut 2 bases from V and 4 bases from J, with 11 bases between. Per germline, CDR1 MNHNS and CDR2 SASEGT. The CDR3 length is 15 residues.

The CDR3 coding sequence is TGCGCCAGCAGCTTGGGGGCAGGGGGCACCACTGAAGCTTTCTTT. It encodes CASSLGAGGTTEAFF. This rearrangement joins TRBV5-1 to TRBJ1-1; 8 bases are shared with TRBD1. This CDR3 has 15 residues. Germline loops: CDR1 SGHRS, CDR2 YFSETQ. After removal of 0 bases from V and 4 bases from J, the junction contained 5 bases not matched to a gene.

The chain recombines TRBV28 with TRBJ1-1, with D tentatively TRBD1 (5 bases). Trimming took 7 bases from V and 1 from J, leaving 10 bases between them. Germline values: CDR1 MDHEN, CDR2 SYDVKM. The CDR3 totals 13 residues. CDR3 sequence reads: CASISQGNTEAFF. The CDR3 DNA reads TGTGCCAGCATTAGTCAGGGGAACACTGAAGCTTTCTTT.